The 15 T cell receptor beta chains in this list originate from one sample, sequenced in a study of radiation and T cells in renal cell carcinoma (dated by TCRdb to 2018 to 2021). The time point label corresponds to: baseline pretreatment blood. Explained via the paper, the treatment or condition label denotes: 15 Gy SBRT to primary tumor, nephrectomy 4 weeks later. Library creation used the immunoSEQ multiplex PCR assay. Sourced from immuneACCESS, this table was stored by TCRdb with only in-frame sequences that have V and J called. A share of the clones is absent; for the studies checked, an unresolved V gene accounts for under half, and the remainder has no known explanation. The sample records about 95,000 clones, roughly 90% of which are singletons. The ten largest make up 6.5% to 8.5% of the sample. The sequenced sample was blood, obtained from a patient whose treatment included radiotherapy and nephrectomy. These receptors all come from a man in his fifties with renal cell carcinoma.

V usage is TRBV6-1 and J usage is TRBJ1-5; D remains ambiguous. V was pared by 8 bases and J by 0 bases, with 11 bases between. Germline assignment: CDR1 MNHNS and CDR2 SASEGT. The CDR3 covers 14 residues. For the CDR3, the DNA is TGTGCCAGCCTGCTCGTGGATAGCAATCAGCCCCAGCATTTT. Protein sequence: CASLLVDSNQPQHF.

CDR3 sequence: CASSYTFNSNQPQHF. Written as DNA, the CDR3 is TGTGCCAGCAGTTATACGTTCAATAGCAATCAGCCCCAGCATTTT. The rearrangement uses TRBV6-5 and TRBJ1-5; D unclear. V shed 3 bases and J shed 0 bases, with 9 bases lying between them. The CDR3 totals 15 residues. Germline V gene lookup returns CDR1 MNHEY and CDR2 SVGAGI.

The chain has TRBV2 and TRBJ2-5; 9 nucleotides align to TRBD1. The V gene's germline CDR1 is SNHLY and CDR2 FYNNEI. This CDR3 has 14 amino acids. J was trimmed by 5 bases and V by 5 bases; bases with no gene match: 6. The DNA of the CDR3 is TGTGCCAGCAGTTCTAGGACAGGGGAGGAGACCCAGTACTTC. As protein: CASSSRTGEETQYF.

The chain joins TRBV2 to TRBJ1-5, with D hard to call. Germline V gives CDR1 SNHLY, CDR2 FYNNEI. The CDR3 covers 15 residues. The germline V and J ends were trimmed by 6 bases and 1 base, with 13 bases remaining between them. CDR3 sequence reads: CASRKEPGSNQPQHF. In DNA form, the CDR3 reads TGTGCCAGCAGAAAAGAGCCCGGGAGCAATCAGCCCCAGCATTTT.

This clone appeared a single time. V gene TRBV6-1 combines with J gene TRBJ1-1; unclear D gene. CDR1 is MNHNS and CDR2 is SASEGT in the germline V gene. Between the trimmed V and J ends, which lost 8 bases and 5 bases, there was a span of 21 bases. The CDR3 is 15 amino acids. The CDR3 reads CASYWSVMSGTEAFF. Written as DNA, the CDR3 is TGTGCCAGCTATTGGTCAGTGATGTCTGGGACTGAAGCTTTCTTT.

As to this clone: Compared with germline, one end of the junction differs, possibly owing to a read error. The chain recombines TRBV11-3 with TRBJ2-7, with 10 positions matching TRBD2. CDR3 length equals 11 residues. Germline V gene data show CDR1 as SGHNT and CDR2 as YENEEA. As DNA, the CDR3 is TGTGCCAGCAGGCCTACTAGCGGGGACAGCTTC. It yields the protein CASRPTSGDSF. Combining the CDR3 with reference TRBV11-3 and TRBJ2-7 gives the whole variable domain EAGVVQSPRYKIIEKKQPVAFWCNPISGHNTLYWYLQNLGQGPELLIRYENEEAVDDSQLPKDRFSAERLKGVDSTLKIQPAELGDSAVYLCASRPTSGDSFGPGTRLTVT.

The genes are TRBV5-1 and TRBJ2-7, with TRBD1 matching 8 bases. Germline V gene lookup returns CDR1 SGHRS and CDR2 YFSETQ. V gave up 0 bases and J gave up 4 bases; unmatched junction bases: 6. The CDR3 spans 15 residues. CDR3 amino acids: CASSLVTGVQYEQYF. CDR3 nucleotide sequence: TGCGCCAGCAGCTTGGTGACAGGGGTCCAATACGAGCAGTACTTC.

This chain connects TRBV30 to TRBJ1-2, with 7 positions matching TRBD1. V lost 4 bases, J lost 8 bases, and 13 bases stayed unmatched. Germline assignment: CDR1 GTSNPN and CDR2 SVGIG (reference sequence). The CDR3 extends over 14 amino acids. The CDR3 DNA reads TGTGCCTGGACCCTTTTAGATGCAGGGGGAGGCTACACCTTC. The encoded protein is CAWTLLDAGGGYTF.

The V gene is TRBV27, the J gene TRBJ2-3; the match to TRBD2 covers 13 bases. The V gene end was trimmed by 4 bases and the J gene end by 3 bases; junction bases not matched to a gene: 7. Germline V lookup: CDR1 MNHEY, CDR2 SMNVEV (reference sequence). There are 17 residues in the CDR3. The DNA for the CDR3 is TGTGCCAGCAGTTCAGGACTAGCGGGAGATAGTACAGATACGCAGTATTTT. Translating gives CASSSGLAGDSTDTQYF.

V usage is TRBV25-1 and J usage is TRBJ2-7, with D possibly being TRBD1 (5 bases). V was trimmed by 6 bases and J by 4 bases, leaving 22 bases between them. This CDR3 region has 16 residues. Germline-derived CDR1 and CDR2 are MGHDK and SYGVNS. This CDR3 reads CASRRQKRLGIYEQYF. The DNA of the CDR3 is TGTGCCAGCAGAAGACAGAAACGCCTGGGGATTTACGAGCAGTACTTC.

V usage is TRBV27 and J usage is TRBJ2-3; 13 bases align to TRBD2. This CDR3 region has 17 residues. V dropped 6 bases and J dropped 2; count of bases not matched to a gene: 8. CDR1 and CDR2 (germline): MNHEY, SMNVEV (reference sequence). The CDR3 DNA reads TGTGCCAGCAGACCCCCGGGACTAGCGGGGATCACAGATACGCAGTATTTT. It yields the protein CASRPPGLAGITDTQYF.

The chain is built from TRBV6-1 and TRBJ1-2, with D possibly TRBD1 on 5 matching bases. Germline V gene data show CDR1 as MNHNS and CDR2 as SASEGT. This CDR3 region has 15 residues. Trimming took 2 bases from V and 4 from J, leaving 14 bases between them. The CDR3 DNA follows: TGTGCCAGCAGTGAATTAGGTCAGGGTGTCTATGGCTACACCTTC. It translates to CASSELGQGVYGYTF.

V and J are TRBV6-6 and TRBJ2-2, with D perhaps being TRBD1 or TRBD2 (5 bases each). Per germline, CDR1 MNHNY and CDR2 SVGAGI (reference sequence). Trimming took 0 bases from V and 6 from J, leaving 14 bases between them. The CDR3 loop spans 16 amino acids. The CDR3 region has the DNA TGTGCCAGCAGTTACTCAAGAGGGATGGGGGCCGGGGAGCTGTTTTTT. Translating gives CASSYSRGMGAGELFF.

The J gene is TRBJ2-7, the V gene TRBV9, with TRBD2 identical over 8 bases. This CDR3 has 15 residues. Per germline, CDR1 SGDLS and CDR2 YYNGEE. The V and J ends lost 0 bases and 0 bases, in that order; junction bases with no gene match: 2. The CDR3 bases are TGTGCCAGCAGCGTAGGGGGGACTAGCTCCTACGAGCAGTACTTC. Protein product: CASSVGGTSSYEQYF.

The J gene is TRBJ2-1, the V gene TRBV15, with 9 bases lining up with TRBD2. V was pared by 0 bases and J by 7 bases, with 13 bases of the junction left unmatched. The CDR3 totals 18 residues. Germline loops: CDR1 LNHNV, CDR2 YYDKDF (reference sequence). This CDR3 reads CATSRDLFQAGGPNEQFF. The CDR3 DNA is TGTGCCACCAGCAGAGATCTGTTTCAGGCGGGGGGGCCAAATGAGCAGTTCTTC.